This T cell receptor beta chain was sequenced in a study of response to subunit inactivated influenza vaccine. MiXCR, applied by TCRdb to the RT-PCR reads, yields one record per CDR3 protein. Among 550,000 to 800,000 distinct CDR3 sequences, around 13% were seen once, and the ten largest hold around 6.5%. Study-level findings and limits: New T cells are recruited in small numbers by each seasonal influenza vaccination, according to the authors' suggestion.

Comment on this clonotype: The antigen is not known.

The origin of this receptor is a man in his fifties or sixties who received an inactivated influenza vaccine. The specimen was PBMCs from blood, collected less than 15 days before vaccination.

CDR3 protein: CASSWGAPGTGANVLTF. CDR3 in DNA: TGTGCCAGCAGCTGGGGGGCCCCGGGAACGGGGGCCAACGTCCTGACTTTC. This chain joins TRBV9 and TRBJ2-6; D possibly uses TRBD1 or TRBD2 (6 bases each). The germline V and J ends were trimmed by 4 bases and 4 bases, with 18 bases remaining between them. The CDR3 is 17 residues long. Germline assignment: CDR1 SGDLS and CDR2 YYNGEE.